This T cell receptor (beta chain) was retrieved from a study of identical twins. Study results and caveats: In cord blood, abundant beta clonotypes had fewer insertions; memory showed no trend. Cross-sectional statistics underpinned the conclusions; the same donors were not followed.

It was template switching that added a universal primer site, and there were unique molecular identifiers on the cDNA. From the 5' RACE reads, TCRdb called clonotypes with MiXCR, one entry per CDR3 protein. The repertoire consists of a few hundred thousand distinct CDR3 sequences, with over 8.5% occurring once and the leading ten covering roughly 3%. This clonotype was counted between two and nine times. The antigen remains unidentified. Germline V gene sequence: CDR1 DFQATT, CDR2 SNEGSKA (reference sequence). The J segment lost 8 bases and the V segment lost 1 base, leaving 6 bases of the junction unmatched. The CDR3 is 16 amino acids. The same specimen was also included in a second study, on yellow fever vaccine responses in identical twins.

The rearrangement uses TRBV20-1 and TRBJ2-1; 15 nucleotides match TRBD2. The sequence was obtained from a woman aged 18 to 35 in good health. Sequenced input: PBMCs. This CDR3 is CSARVNGLAGGHEQFF. The CDR3 DNA follows: TGCAGTGCTAGAGTTAACGGACTAGCGGGAGGGCATGAGCAGTTCTTC.